These 24 T cell receptor beta chains originate from one sample sequenced in a study of cytomegalovirus exposure and HLA in healthy donors. The PCR made use of 60 Vbeta and 13 Jbeta primers. Sequencing used immunoSEQ multiplex PCR; TCRdb keeps in-frame clones, though not all of them. The sample consists of fewer than 150,000 clones, approximately 80% of them appearing once. Sequenced sample: PBMCs. The source is a male donor in good health and CMV-seronegative.

The chain has TRBV28 and TRBJ1-5; 9 nucleotides align to TRBD1. The germline gives CDR1 MDHEN, CDR2 SYDVKM. J gave up 7 bases and V 5 bases, and 6 bases lay outside the gene matches. This CDR3 spans 14 amino acids. In nucleotides, the CDR3 is TGTGCCAGCAGTCGGACAGGGGTTTGGCAGCCCCAGCATTTT. Protein product: CASSRTGVWQPQHF.

The rearrangement joins TRBV2 to TRBJ2-7; TRBD2 aligns across 7 bases. The V gene end was trimmed by 2 bases and the J gene end by 3 bases; junction bases not matched to a gene: 4. The CDR3 extends over 14 amino acids. Germline V lookup: CDR1 SNHLY, CDR2 FYNNEI. As DNA, the CDR3 is TGTGCCAGCAGTGAAAGCGGGACCTTCTACGAGCAGTACTTC. Its protein is CASSESGTFYEQYF.

V usage is TRBV4-1 and J usage is TRBJ2-3; weak D call: TRBD2 (5 bases). CDR3 length equals 16 residues. Trimming removed 2 bases from V and 5 bases from J, with 17 bases in between. The germline CDR1 and CDR2 sequences are MGHRA and YSYEKL. CDR3 amino acids: CASSQSGHRRGDTQYF. The CDR3 bases are TGCGCCAGCAGCCAATCCGGGCACCGTCGGGGAGATACGCAGTATTTT.

Comments on this clone: A junction end diverges from the germline sequence, so it may reflect a read error. The J gene is TRBJ2-7, the V gene TRBV27; D might be TRBD2 (5 bases). The germline V gene has CDR1 MNHEY and CDR2 SMNVEV (reference sequence). CDR3 length: 13 residues. The CDR3 spells CASSWDRGGEQYF. The CDR3 coding sequence is TGTGCCAGTAGTTGGGATCGCGGAGGCGAGCAGTACTTC.

V gene TRBV14 combines with J gene TRBJ1-4; D is unclear. This CDR3 comprises 14 residues. The V and J ends lost 0 bases and 7 bases respectively, with 9 bases between them. Germline V gene data show CDR1 as SGHDN and CDR2 as FVKESK. CDR3: CASSQDAHSEKLFF. The CDR3 DNA follows: TGTGCCAGCAGCCAAGATGCACATTCTGAAAAACTGTTTTTT.

The genes are TRBV27 and TRBJ2-1; D not resolved. Deletions cut 4 bases from V and 9 bases from J, with 10 bases between. The CDR3 is 12 amino acids. From germline, CDR1 is MNHEY and CDR2 SMNVEV (reference sequence). CDR3 DNA: TGTGCCAGCAGTTCTTACGGCGGTGAGCAGTTCTTC. As protein: CASSSYGGEQFF.

This chain uses TRBV29-1 with TRBJ2-1, with a tentative D call TRBD1 (5 bases). Trimming pared 7 bases from V and 5 bases from J, leaving 9 bases between. The CDR3 totals 11 residues. CDR1 SQVTM and CDR2 ANQGSEA come from the germline V gene. CDR3 bases: TGCAGCGCTCGACAGAACAATGAGCAGTTCTTC. As protein: CSARQNNEQFF.

The chain links TRBV15 to TRBJ2-7; TRBD1 might be the D (6 bases). The V and J ends lost 8 bases and 6 bases respectively, with 17 bases between them. The CDR3 extends over 13 amino acids. Looked up from germline, CDR1 is LNHNV and CDR2 is YYDKDF (reference sequence). CDR3 coding DNA: TGTGCCACCCGCGACAGGTTCAAACTCGAGCAGTACTTC. Translation gives CATRDRFKLEQYF.

The V call is TRBV5-1, the J call TRBJ1-1, with 7 positions matching TRBD1. Germline loops: CDR1 SGHRS, CDR2 YFSETQ. Trimming took 4 bases from V and 7 from J; bases not matched to a gene: 4. There are 12 residues in the CDR3. The chain's CDR3 is CASSSDRVEAFF. The CDR3, as DNA: TGCGCCAGCAGCAGTGACAGGGTTGAAGCTTTCTTT. Using reference TRBV5-1 and TRBJ1-1 for the parts outside the CDR3, the full variable domain is KAGVTQTPRYLIKTRGQQVTLSCSPISGHRSVSWYQQTPGQGLQFLFEYFSETQRNKGNFPGRFSGRQFSNSRSEMNVSTLELGDSALYLCASSSDRVEAFFGQGTRLTVV.

The genes are TRBV28 and TRBJ2-5, with 8 bases aligning to TRBD2. The CDR3 covers 16 residues. CDR1 MDHEN and CDR2 SYDVKM come from the germline V gene. V gave up 7 bases and J gave up 5 bases; unmatched junction bases: 15. CDR3 loop: CASTTPGGGRLETQYF. Here the CDR3 DNA reads TGTGCCAGCACCACGCCCGGGGGGGGGCGATTGGAGACCCAGTACTTC. Supplemented by reference TRBV28 and TRBJ2-5, the full variable domain reads DVKVTQSSRYLVKRTGEKVFLECVQDMDHENMFWYRQDPGLGLRLIYFSYDVKMKEKGDIPEGYSVSREKKERFSLILESASTNQTSMYLCASTTPGGGRLETQYFGPGTRLLVL.

The genes are TRBV4-1 and TRBJ2-1; no firm D call. In germline, CDR1 is MGHRA, CDR2 YSYEKL. The V and J ends lost 3 bases and 6 bases respectively, with 12 bases between them. The CDR3 has 14 amino acids. The CDR3 loop reads CASSQPPVGNEQFF. In nucleotides, the CDR3 is TGCGCCAGCAGCCAGCCCCCGGTCGGCAATGAGCAGTTCTTC.

The chain combines TRBV7-9 with TRBJ2-5; D is ambiguous. The length of the CDR3 is 17 residues. Trimming pared 5 bases from V and 3 bases from J, leaving 22 bases between. Germline V lookup: CDR1 SEHNR, CDR2 FQNEAQ (reference sequence). The CDR3 spells CASSPPIETSKKETQYF. The CDR3 bases are TGTGCCAGCAGCCCCCCTATTGAGACATCTAAAAAAGAGACCCAGTACTTC.

The rearrangement links TRBV5-6 to TRBJ1-2, with a weak D call TRBD1 (5 bases). V was trimmed by 2 bases and J by 7 bases, leaving 15 bases between them. The CDR3 totals 14 residues. Per the germline V gene, CDR1 is SGHDT and CDR2 is YYEEEE. Here the CDR3 DNA reads TGTGCCAGCAGCTTTAAGGGGCTAAAATCTGGCTACACCTTC. It is translated as CASSFKGLKSGYTF. Full variable domain (remainder filled in from reference TRBV5-6 and TRBJ1-2): DAGVTQSPTHLIKTRGQQVTLRCSPKSGHDTVSWYQQALGQGPQFIFQYYEEEERQRGNFPDRFSGHQFPNYSSELNVNALLLGDSALYLCASSFKGLKSGYTFGSGTRLTVV.

This clone was observed a handful of times. This chain links TRBV7-9 with TRBJ2-3; a weak D match, TRBD1 (6 bases). There are 15 residues in the CDR3. Trimming shortened V by 1 base and J by 4 bases, and 12 bases separated the two germline ends. The germline V gene encodes CDR1 SEHNR and CDR2 FQNEAQ (reference sequence). CDR3: CASSLGQGIADTQYF. The CDR3, as DNA: TGTGCCAGCAGCTTAGGGCAGGGGATCGCAGATACGCAGTATTTT.

This clone was counted a single time. The gene calls are TRBV21-1 and TRBJ1-1. TRBV21-1 is given as a pseudogene. The CDR3 spans 16 residues. The CDR3 is CASSKRLGWVCTEAFF. The CDR3 nucleotides read TGTGCCAGCAGCAAACGACTTGGGTGGGTATGCACTGAAGCTTTCTTT.

The rearrangement joins TRBV2 to TRBJ2-2, with 9 bases matching TRBD1. Germline CDR1 reads SNHLY; CDR2 reads FYNNEI. CDR3 length: 15 residues. V shed 6 bases, J shed 7 bases, and the junction held 9 bases outside the gene matches. Here the CDR3 DNA reads TGTGCCAGCAGCGTTACAGGGGGCAGGGACGGGGAGCTGTTTTTT. This translates into CASSVTGGRDGELFF.

The CDR3 reads CASSPGVRASGELFF. CDR3 nucleotide sequence: TGTGCCAGCAGCCCAGGGGTCAGGGCGTCCGGGGAGCTGTTTTTT. V usage is TRBV13 and J usage is TRBJ2-2; TRBD1 might be the D (6 bases). Trimming removed 5 bases at V and 6 bases at J, with 16 bases between. Germline V CDR1 and CDR2: PRHDT, FYEKMQ (reference sequence). CDR3 length equals 15 residues.

The CDR3 sequence: CASSRQLPDYRIEQYF. The CDR3 DNA is TGTGCCAGCAGCAGACAGCTTCCGGACTATCGTATCGAGCAGTACTTC. The V and J genes are TRBV2 and TRBJ2-7, with D possibly matching TRBD2 (6 bases). The V end lost 6 bases, the J end lost 6 bases, and 24 bases lay between the germline ends. Germline CDR1 SNHLY, CDR2 FYNNEI. The CDR3 covers 16 residues.

The J gene is TRBJ1-6, the V gene TRBV6-5, with D hard to call. CDR1 and CDR2 from the germline V gene are MNHEY and SVGAGI. This CDR3 spans 15 amino acids. Trimming shortened V by 4 bases and J by 3 bases, and 10 bases separated the two germline ends. CDR3 loop: CASSFTDGYNSPLHF. The CDR3 nucleotides are TGTGCCAGCAGTTTTACAGACGGCTATAATTCACCCCTCCACTTT.

The chain uses TRBV4-2 and TRBJ1-2, with 11 bases aligning to TRBD1. In germline, CDR1 is LGHNA, CDR2 YNFKEQ. This CDR3 is 16 amino acids long. The V segment lost 4 bases and the J segment 4 bases; nucleotides outside the gene matches: 8. For the CDR3, the DNA is TGTGCCAGCAGCCCACAGGGACAGGGGGGTAGCTATGGCTACACCTTC. Protein product: CASSPQGQGGSYGYTF.

V gene TRBV7-3 combines with J gene TRBJ2-1; D might be TRBD1 (5 bases). V was pared by 5 bases and J by 9 bases, with 20 bases between. Germline CDR1 and CDR2: SGHTA and FQGTGA. This CDR3 region has 15 residues. CDR3 in amino acids: CASSRSGHPIGEQFF. The CDR3 nucleotides read TGTGCCAGCAGCCGTTCTGGACACCCGATAGGTGAGCAGTTCTTC.

The chain employs TRBV19 and TRBJ1-5; unclear D gene. This CDR3 is 15 amino acids long. V was cut by 5 bases and J by 1 base, with 12 bases left in between. The germline V gene has CDR1 LNHDA and CDR2 SQIVND (reference sequence). CDR3 sequence reads: CASSPFSQSNQPQHF. The DNA of the CDR3 is TGTGCCAGTAGTCCCTTCTCCCAGAGCAATCAGCCCCAGCATTTT.

The V call is TRBV9, the J call TRBJ1-5, with D unresolved. This CDR3 has 15 residues. The germline V gene has CDR1 SGDLS and CDR2 YYNGEE. V lost 4 bases, J lost 3 bases, and 14 bases lay in between. The CDR3 sequence: CASSLDSVFNQPQHF. For the CDR3, the DNA is TGTGCCAGCAGCCTTGACTCAGTTTTCAATCAGCCCCAGCATTTT.

This chain joins TRBV11-3 and TRBJ2-2, with D uncertain. V gave up 4 bases and J gave up 5 bases, with 8 bases separating them. CDR1 SGHNT and CDR2 YENEEA come from the germline V gene. The CDR3 is 13 residues long. CDR3 residues: CASSSIGTGELFF. CDR3 DNA sequence: TGTGCCAGCAGCTCGATCGGGACCGGGGAGCTGTTTTTT.